Listed below are T cell receptor beta chains from one sample, sequenced in a study of human T cells and chemical hapten exposure. TCRdb processed the RACE reads anew with MiXCR; each CDR3 protein has one entry. The sample holds about 360,000 distinct CDR3 sequences, approximately 5% seen once. Material: whole blood, obtained in connection with sensitization to the hapten diphenylcyclopropenone (DPC). Receptor source: a woman between 50 and 59 years old with alopecia areata. Some clones in this sample may be carry-over from other donors' samples. CDR3s include the opening cysteine and the closing phenylalanine or tryptophan. The order of the fields is J gene, V gene, D gene, clone size, CDR3 DNA, CDR3 protein. The D gene is left open where the match is weak. Size tells how often a clone was seen (once, few, many) or the class of an expanded clone, and some rows leave it out.

TRBJ2-2	TRBV6-2/TRBV6-3	-	-	TGTGCCTGTCAAACCCCCCAACAGGGGAACACCGGGGAGCTGTTTTTT	CACQTPQQGNTGELFF
TRBJ1-5	TRBV20-1	-	many	TGCAGTGCTAGCCAGCCAAATAGCAATCAGCCCCAGCATTTT	CSASQPNSNQPQHF
TRBJ2-3	TRBV4-3	-	many	TGCGCCAGCAGCCAAGATGGAATAGGTTCTGGGGATACGCAGTATTTT	CASSQDGIGSGDTQYF
TRBJ1-4	TRBV12-3/TRBV12-4	TRBD1	many	TGTGCCAGCAGTCCGAACCGAGGGACAGGGGGCAGGAAACTGTTTTTT	CASSPNRGTGGRKLFF
TRBJ2-3	TRBV13	-	-	TGTGCCAGCAGCTTGGGTACCTCCGCTAGCACAGATACGCAGTATTTT	CASSLGTSASTDTQYF
TRBJ2-3	TRBV18	-	many	TGTGCCAGCTCACCACGGGGCAGTACAACAGATACGCAGTATTTT	CASSPRGSTTDTQYF
TRBJ1-5	TRBV27	TRBD1	many	TGTGCCAGCAGTTTATTTCAGGGGGCGGCAAGCAATCAGCCCCAGCATTTT	CASSLFQGAASNQPQHF
TRBJ2-5	TRBV5-1	TRBD1	-	TGCGCCAGCAGCACAGGGGGCGAGACCCAGTACTTC	CASSTGGETQYF
TRBJ2-3	TRBV6-5	TRBD2	many	TGTGCCAGCAGTTATCGAGCGGGGGGCGGGGATACGCAGTATTTT	CASSYRAGGGDTQYF
TRBJ2-1	TRBV4-2	TRBD2	few	TGTGCCAGCAGCCAAGATCGAGGAGCGGGGGTATACAATGAGCAGTTCTTC	CASSQDRGAGVYNEQFF